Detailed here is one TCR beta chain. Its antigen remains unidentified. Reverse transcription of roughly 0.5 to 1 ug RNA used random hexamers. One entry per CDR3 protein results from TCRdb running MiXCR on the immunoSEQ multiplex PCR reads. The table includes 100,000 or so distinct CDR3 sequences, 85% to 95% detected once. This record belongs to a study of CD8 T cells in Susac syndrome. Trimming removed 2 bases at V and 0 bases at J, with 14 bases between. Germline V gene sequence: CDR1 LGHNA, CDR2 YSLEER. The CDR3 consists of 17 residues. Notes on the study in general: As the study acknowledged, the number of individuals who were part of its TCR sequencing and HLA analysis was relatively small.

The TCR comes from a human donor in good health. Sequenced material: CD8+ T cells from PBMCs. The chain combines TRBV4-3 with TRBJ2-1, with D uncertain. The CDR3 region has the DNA TGCGCCAGCAGCCAACAAGAAACTACCTACTCCTACAATGAGCAGTTCTTC. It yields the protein CASSQQETTYSYNEQFF.